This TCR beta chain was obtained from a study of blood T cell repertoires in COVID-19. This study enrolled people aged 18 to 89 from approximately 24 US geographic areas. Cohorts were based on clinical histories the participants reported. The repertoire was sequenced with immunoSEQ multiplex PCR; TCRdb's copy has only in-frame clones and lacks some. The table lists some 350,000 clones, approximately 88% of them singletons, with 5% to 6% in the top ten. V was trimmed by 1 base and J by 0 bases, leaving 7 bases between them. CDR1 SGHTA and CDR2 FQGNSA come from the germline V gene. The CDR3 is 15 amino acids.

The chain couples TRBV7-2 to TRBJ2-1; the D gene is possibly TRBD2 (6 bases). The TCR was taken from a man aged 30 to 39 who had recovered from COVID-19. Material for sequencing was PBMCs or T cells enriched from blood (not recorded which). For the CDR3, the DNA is TGTGCCAGCAGCTTAGTAGCGGACTCCTACAATGAGCAGTTCTTC. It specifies CASSLVADSYNEQFF.